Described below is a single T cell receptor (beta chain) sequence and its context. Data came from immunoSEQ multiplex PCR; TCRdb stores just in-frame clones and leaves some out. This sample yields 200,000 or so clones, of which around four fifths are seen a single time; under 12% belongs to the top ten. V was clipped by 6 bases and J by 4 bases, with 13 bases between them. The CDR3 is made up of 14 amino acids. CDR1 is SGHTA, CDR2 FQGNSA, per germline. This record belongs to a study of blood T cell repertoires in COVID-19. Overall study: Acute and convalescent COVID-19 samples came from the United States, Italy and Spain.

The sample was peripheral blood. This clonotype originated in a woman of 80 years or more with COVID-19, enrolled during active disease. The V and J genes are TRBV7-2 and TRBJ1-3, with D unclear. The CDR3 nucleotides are TGTGCCAGCAGGTTACAAGCCGGGGGAAACACCATATATTTT. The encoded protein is CASRLQAGGNTIYF.